The 2 T cell receptor beta chains in this list originate from one sample, sequenced in a study of PD-1 blockade in classical Hodgkin lymphoma. Profiled with immunoSEQ multiplex PCR; TCRdb holds only in-frame clones, not every one. Altogether 90,000 or so clones are present, 85% to 95% being singletons, with the ten largest covering approximately 2.4%. After autologous stem cell transplantation all patients relapsed, and prior brentuximab vedotin exposure differed between cohorts. The sample consisted of peripheral blood mononuclear cells (PBMCs), taken before the second cycle of nivolumab. The receptors were gathered from a human donor with classical Hodgkin lymphoma.

The rearrangement joins TRBV7-9 to TRBJ2-1, with D tentatively TRBD2 (6 bases). CDR1 SEHNR and CDR2 FQNEAQ come from the germline V gene (reference sequence). Trimming removed 4 bases at V and 9 bases at J, with 19 bases between. The CDR3 loop spans 15 amino acids. The CDR3 DNA is TGTGCCAGCAGCTCCCCGGGACTCCTCGTGGGTGAGCAGTTCTTC. Its protein is CASSSPGLLVGEQFF.

The chain links TRBV19 to TRBJ2-7; 8 bases match TRBD2. The CDR3 consists of 14 residues. The V segment lost 2 bases and the J segment 3 bases; nucleotides outside the gene matches: 3. CDR1 and CDR2 (germline): LNHDA, SQIVND (reference sequence). The CDR3 protein is CASSIRAGVYEQYF. The CDR3 nucleotides are TGTGCCAGTAGTATAAGAGCGGGAGTCTACGAGCAGTACTTC.